These 14 T cell receptor beta chains were sequenced from one sample in a study of T cell changes during pregnancy in multiple sclerosis. Libraries were prepared by immunoSEQ multiplex PCR; TCRdb keeps only in-frame clonotypes and omits some of them. The sample includes about 75,000 clones, 94% of them seen just once. The sample consisted of CD4+ T cells from peripheral blood mononuclear cells, taken after pregnancy. The receptor set was obtained from a female donor with multiple sclerosis, enrolled in a pregnancy study.

The V and J genes are TRBV11-1 and TRBJ2-2; TRBD1 matches at 9 bases. The CDR3 is 16 amino acids. V trimming: 4 bases; J trimming: 2 bases; junction bases outside the gene matches: 5. Germline V gene sequence: CDR1 SGHAT, CDR2 FQDESV (reference sequence). CDR3 sequence: CASSSPGQGNTGELFF. Here the CDR3 DNA reads TGTGCCAGCAGCTCTCCGGGACAGGGAAACACCGGGGAGCTGTTTTTT.

V and J are TRBV5-1 and TRBJ1-3, with D possibly being TRBD1 (6 bases). The length of the CDR3 is 13 residues. With 0 bases removed from V and 7 bases from J, the gap between germline ends came to 8 bases. Germline V gives CDR1 SGHRS, CDR2 YFSETQ. CDR3: CASSLGTVNTIYF. The CDR3 nucleotides read TGCGCCAGCAGCTTGGGGACAGTCAACACCATATATTTT.

The chain couples TRBV27 to TRBJ2-5, with 8 nucleotides matching TRBD2. The CDR3 covers 15 residues. Per germline, CDR1 MNHEY and CDR2 SMNVEV (reference sequence). Trimming took 5 bases from V and 3 from J; bases not matched to a gene: 8. CDR3 coding DNA: TGTGCCAGCAGTCCGCCGGGGGGGCTAGAAGAGACCCAGTACTTC. Amino acid sequence: CASSPPGGLEETQYF.

This clone was counted a few times. The V call is TRBV19, the J call TRBJ2-1; 7 positions match TRBD2. The V and J ends lost 6 bases and 4 bases, in that order; junction bases with no gene match: 9. The CDR3 runs to 15 residues. Germline CDR1 is LNHDA and CDR2 is SQIVND (reference sequence). The CDR3 protein is CASRTLAGVYNEQFF. DNA of the CDR3: TGTGCCAGTAGAACGCTCGCGGGGGTTTACAATGAGCAGTTCTTC.

The count of this clone is one. The rearrangement joins TRBV28 to TRBJ2-7; 10 bases are shared with TRBD2. Germline values: CDR1 MDHEN, CDR2 SYDVKM. The CDR3 covers 14 residues. V gave up 1 base and J gave up 11 bases; unmatched junction bases: 8. CDR3 sequence: CASSLSLAGGPEYF. In DNA form, the CDR3 reads TGTGCCAGCAGTTTATCGTTAGCGGGAGGACCGGAGTACTTC.

This chain uses TRBV6-1 with TRBJ2-7; D ambiguous. The V end was cut by 2 bases, the J end by 0 bases, with 11 bases between. Germline values: CDR1 MNHNS, CDR2 SASEGT. The CDR3 sequence is 15 residues long. CDR3 in amino acids: CASSEWPPTSYEQYF. The CDR3 DNA reads as TGTGCCAGCAGTGAATGGCCCCCAACCTCCTACGAGCAGTACTTC.

With regard to this clone: Compared with germline, one end of the junction differs, possibly owing to a read error. The chain joins TRBV7-2 to TRBJ2-3; TRBD2 agrees at 14 bases. The CDR3 sequence is 14 residues long. Germline lookup yields CDR1 SGHTA and CDR2 FQGNSA. The CDR3 DNA follows: TGTGCCAGCAGCTTAGTAGCCGGGACTAGCGGGAGTGGTTTT. Encoded protein: CASSLVAGTSGSGF.

J is TRBJ2-5 and V is TRBV6-1; unclear D gene. The CDR3 runs 15 residues. The V end lost 7 bases, the J end lost 2 bases, and 17 bases lay between the germline ends. Germline V gene lookup returns CDR1 MNHNS and CDR2 SASEGT. Here the CDR3 reads CASTTLGVPQETQYF. CDR3 in DNA: TGTGCCAGCACCACACTCGGAGTTCCTCAAGAGACCCAGTACTTC.

The chain is built from TRBV7-3 and TRBJ1-2, with 9 positions matching TRBD1. This CDR3 region has 15 residues. J lost 4 bases, V lost 5 bases, and 8 bases had no gene match. In germline, CDR1 is SGHTA, CDR2 FQGTGA. The CDR3 nucleotides are TGTGCCAGCAGCCCAATGGACAGGGGATCCTATGGCTACACCTTC. Its translation is CASSPMDRGSYGYTF.

Only a few counts were recorded for this clone. The chain employs TRBV29-1 and TRBJ1-1, with D hard to call. V was pared by 5 bases and J by 0 bases, with 13 bases between. Germline CDR1 SQVTM, CDR2 ANQGSEA. The CDR3 is made up of 14 amino acids. The CDR3 DNA follows: TGCAGCGTTAGACACCTCCTTATGAACACTGAAGCTTTCTTT. This translates into CSVRHLLMNTEAFF.

V gene TRBV19 combines with J gene TRBJ1-5; D is ambiguous. This CDR3 has 14 residues. Trimming pared 3 bases from V and 2 bases from J, leaving 8 bases between. Germline CDR1 reads LNHDA; CDR2 reads SQIVND (reference sequence). The CDR3 spells CASSMGVGNQPQHF. The DNA of the CDR3 is TGTGCCAGTAGTATGGGAGTGGGCAATCAGCCCCAGCATTTT.

The chain has TRBV4-2 and TRBJ2-3; D uncertain. The CDR3 is made up of 15 amino acids. Germline V CDR1 and CDR2: LGHNA, YNFKEQ. The ends were cut back, 1 base at V and 2 bases at J, with 10 bases in the middle. CDR3 nucleotide sequence: TGTGCCAGCAGCCAAGGAGATATAGACACAGATACGCAGTATTTT. Protein product: CASSQGDIDTDTQYF.

This rearrangement joins TRBV4-2 to TRBJ2-3; D not certain. The CDR3 length is 12 residues. CDR1 and CDR2 from the germline V gene are LGHNA and YNFKEQ. The ends were cut back, 1 base at V and 6 bases at J, with 5 bases in the middle. The CDR3 nucleotides read TGTGCCAGCAGCCAAGTCCGGGATACGCAGTATTTT. This gives the protein CASSQVRDTQYF.

The chain joins TRBV25-1 to TRBJ2-7, with D unclear. This CDR3 has 12 amino acids. Looked up from germline, CDR1 is MGHDK and CDR2 is SYGVNS. Trimming stripped 4 bases from V and 7 bases from J, with 11 bases between. CDR3 bases: TGTGCCAGCAGTGGTCAGCCCGGGGAGCAGTACTTC. Translated, it gives CASSGQPGEQYF.